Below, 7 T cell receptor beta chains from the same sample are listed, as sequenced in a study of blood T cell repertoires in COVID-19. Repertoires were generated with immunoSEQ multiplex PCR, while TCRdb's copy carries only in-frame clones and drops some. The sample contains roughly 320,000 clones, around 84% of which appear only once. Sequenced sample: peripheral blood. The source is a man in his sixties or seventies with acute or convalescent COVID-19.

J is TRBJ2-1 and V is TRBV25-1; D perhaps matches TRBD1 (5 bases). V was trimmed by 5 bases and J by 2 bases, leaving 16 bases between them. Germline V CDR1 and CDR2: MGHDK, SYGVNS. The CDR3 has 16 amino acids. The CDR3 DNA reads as TGTGCCAGCAGTAGGGCAGGGCAGGGTCCCTACAATGAGCAGTTCTTC. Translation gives CASSRAGQGPYNEQFF.

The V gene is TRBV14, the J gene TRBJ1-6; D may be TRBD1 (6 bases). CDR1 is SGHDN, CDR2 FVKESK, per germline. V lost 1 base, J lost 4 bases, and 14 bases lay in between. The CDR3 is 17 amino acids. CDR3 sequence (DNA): TGTGCCAGCAGCCAAGCCTCCGGGACACAGTATAATTCACCCCTCCACTTT. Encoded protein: CASSQASGTQYNSPLHF.

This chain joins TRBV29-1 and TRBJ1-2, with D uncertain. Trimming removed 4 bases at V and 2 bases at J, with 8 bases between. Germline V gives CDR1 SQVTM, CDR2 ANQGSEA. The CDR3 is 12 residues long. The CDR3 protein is CSVVSRNYGYTF. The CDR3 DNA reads TGCAGCGTTGTGTCACGGAACTATGGCTACACCTTC. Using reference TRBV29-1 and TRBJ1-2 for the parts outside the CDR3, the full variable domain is SAVISQKPSRDICQRGTSLTIQCQVDSQVTMMFWYRQQPGQSLTLIATANQGSEATYESGFVIDKFPISRPNLTFSTLTVSNMSPEDSSIYLCSVVSRNYGYTFGSGTRLTVV.

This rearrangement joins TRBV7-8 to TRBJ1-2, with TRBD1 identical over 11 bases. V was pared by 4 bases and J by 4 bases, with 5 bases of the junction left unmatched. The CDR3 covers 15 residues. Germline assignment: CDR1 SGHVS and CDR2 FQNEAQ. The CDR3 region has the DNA TGTGCCAGCAGCTCGGGACAGGGGGAGTTCTATGGCTACACCTTC. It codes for CASSSGQGEFYGYTF. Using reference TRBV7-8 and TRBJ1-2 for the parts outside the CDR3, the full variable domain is GAGVSQSPRYKVAKRGQDVALRCDPISGHVSLFWYQQALGQGPEFLTYFQNEAQLDKSGLPSDRFFAERPEGSVSTLKIQRTQQEDSAVYLCASSSGQGEFYGYTFGSGTRLTVV.

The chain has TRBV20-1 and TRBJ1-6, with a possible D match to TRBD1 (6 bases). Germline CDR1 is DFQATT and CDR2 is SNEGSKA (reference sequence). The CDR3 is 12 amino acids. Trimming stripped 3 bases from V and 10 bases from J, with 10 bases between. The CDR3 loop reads CSASLTGSPLHF. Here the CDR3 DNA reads TGCAGTGCTAGTTTGACAGGCTCACCCCTCCACTTT.

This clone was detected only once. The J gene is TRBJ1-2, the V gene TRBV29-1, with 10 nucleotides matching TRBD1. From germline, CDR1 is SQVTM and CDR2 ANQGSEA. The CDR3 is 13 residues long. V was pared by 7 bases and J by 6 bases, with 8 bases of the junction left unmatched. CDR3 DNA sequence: TGCAGCGGCCGAGACAGGGGGCCTGATGGCTACACCTTC. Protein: CSGRDRGPDGYTF.

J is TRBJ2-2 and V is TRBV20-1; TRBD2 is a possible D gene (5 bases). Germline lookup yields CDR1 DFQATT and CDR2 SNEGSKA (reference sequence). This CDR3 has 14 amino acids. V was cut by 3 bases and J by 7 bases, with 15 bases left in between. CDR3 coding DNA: TGCAGTGCTAGTGGACGCCCTCGGGGCGGGGAGCTGTTTTTT. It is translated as CSASGRPRGGELFF.